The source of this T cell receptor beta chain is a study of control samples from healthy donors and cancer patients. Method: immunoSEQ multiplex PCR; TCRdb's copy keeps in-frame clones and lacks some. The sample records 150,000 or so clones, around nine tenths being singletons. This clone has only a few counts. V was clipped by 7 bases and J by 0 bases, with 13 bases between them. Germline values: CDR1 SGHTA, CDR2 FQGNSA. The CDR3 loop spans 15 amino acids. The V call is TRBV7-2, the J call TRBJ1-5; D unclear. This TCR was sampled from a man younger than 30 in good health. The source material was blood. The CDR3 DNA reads TGTGCCAGCACCCTGGGAGGGTATAGCAATCAGCCCCAGCATTTT. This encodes CASTLGGYSNQPQHF. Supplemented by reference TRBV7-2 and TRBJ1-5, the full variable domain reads GAGVSQSPSNKVTEKGKDVELRCDPISGHTALYWYRQSLGQGLEFLIYFQGNSAPDKSGLPSDRFSAERTGGSVSTLTIQRTQQEDSAVYLCASTLGGYSNQPQHFGDGTRLSIL.